A selection of T cell receptor beta chains follows, all from one sample in a study of beta chain features in type 1 diabetes. Some clones are missing from TCRdb's copy, which holds only in-frame ones; the method was immunoSEQ multiplex PCR. The sample includes around 430,000 clones, roughly 31% seen only once; the top ten take about 0.06%. The sequenced sample was naive CD4+ T cells from blood. The origin of the receptors is a man between 18 and 35 years old in good health. CDR3s include the opening cysteine and the closing phenylalanine or tryptophan. D genes are given only for firm matches. Part of the rows lack a size; the others show once, few, many or a class for expanded clones.

J gene | D gene | clone size | V gene | CDR3 protein | CDR3 DNA
TRBJ1-3 | - | - | TRBV29-1 | CSVQGSSSVDTIYF | TGCAGCGTTCAAGGCTCCTCATCGGTAGACACCATATATTTT
TRBJ2-3 | TRBD1 | - | TRBV30 | CAWSITTGINPDTQYF | TGTGCCTGGAGTATCACGACAGGGATTAACCCAGATACGCAGTATTTT
TRBJ2-2 | - | once | TRBV7-9 | CASKGNTGELFF | TGTGCCAGCAAGGGAAACACCGGGGAGCTGTTTTTT
TRBJ2-1 | - | few | TRBV30 | CAWTDWNYNEQFF | TGTGCCTGGACCGACTGGAACTACAATGAGCAGTTCTTC
TRBJ2-3 | TRBD1 | few | TRBV29-1 | CSVEETGSTDTQYF | TGCAGCGTTGAAGAGACAGGGAGCACAGATACGCAGTATTTT
TRBJ1-2 | - | few | TRBV9 | CASSVGPGGYTF | TGTGCCAGCAGCGTAGGCCCAGGAGGCTACACCTTC
TRBJ2-1 | - | few | TRBV30 | CAWSGRLSYNEQFF | TGTGCCTGGAGTGGGAGACTTTCCTACAATGAGCAGTTCTTC
TRBJ2-7 | - | - | TRBV7-9 | CASSTLSQAHEQYF | TGTGCCAGCAGCACCTTGTCGCAGGCCCACGAGCAGTACTTC
TRBJ2-5 | - | few | TRBV9 | CASSVARDGEETQYF | TGTGCCAGCAGCGTAGCCCGGGACGGTGAAGAGACCCAGTACTTC
TRBJ2-7 | TRBD1 | few | TRBV27 | CASSFPGGYEQYF | TGTGCCAGCAGTTTCCCAGGGGGCTACGAGCAGTACTTC
TRBJ2-5 | TRBD1 | - | TRBV5-4 | CASSSRTGGDQETQYF | TGTGCCAGCAGCTCCCGGACAGGGGGCGACCAAGAGACCCAGTACTTC
TRBJ1-1 | - | few | TRBV2 | CASRLQGWNTEAFF | TGTGCCAGCAGACTACAGGGATGGAACACTGAAGCTTTCTTT
TRBJ2-2 | TRBD2 | - | TRBV5-6 | CASSPGTSGSFTGELFF | TGTGCCAGCAGCCCGGGGACTAGCGGGAGTTTTACCGGGGAGCTGTTTTTT
TRBJ2-1 | TRBD2 | - | TRBV9 | CASSRGRATYNEQFF | TGTGCCAGCAGCCGCGGGAGGGCCACCTACAATGAGCAGTTCTTC
TRBJ1-2 | - | - | TRBV7-2 | CASSPSHRLYGYTF | TGTGCCAGCAGCCCGTCGCACAGGCTGTATGGCTACACCTTC
TRBJ2-1 | - | once | TRBV7-9 | CASSWGPFYEQFF | TGTGCCAGCAGCTGGGGACCTTTTTATGAGCAGTTCTTC
TRBJ2-1 | - | few | TRBV19 | CASSTEANTYNEQFF | TGTGCCAGTAGTACGGAGGCGAACACCTACAATGAGCAGTTCTTC
TRBJ2-7 | TRBD2 | few | TRBV5-1 | CASSEPGLANEQYF | TGCGCCAGCAGCGAGCCGGGACTAGCGAACGAGCAGTACTTC
TRBJ2-5 | - | few | TRBV29-1 | CSVHPTRQPAETQYF | TGCAGCGTTCACCCAACCCGACAGCCGGCAGAGACCCAGTACTTC
TRBJ1-2 | - | few | TRBV29-1 | CSVEEGGANLYGYTF | TGCAGCGTTGAAGAGGGGGGGGCGAACCTCTATGGCTACACCTTC
TRBJ2-7 | - | - | TRBV14 | CASSQVAGFRQYF | TGTGCCAGCAGCCAAGTCGCCGGTTTTCGGCAGTACTTC
TRBJ2-1 | - | - | TRBV7-3 | CASSLTSKNNEQFF | TGTGCCAGCAGCTTAACTTCTAAGAACAATGAGCAGTTCTTC
TRBJ1-2 | TRBD1 | - | TRBV7-8 | CASSSQRDSYGYTF | TGTGCCAGCAGTTCCCAAAGGGACAGCTATGGCTACACCTTC
TRBJ2-7 | TRBD2 | few | TRBV7-2 | CASSRSQASGGSLYEQYF | TGTGCCAGCAGCCGAAGCCAGGCTAGCGGGGGTTCTTTGTACGAGCAGTACTTC
TRBJ2-1 | - | - | TRBV7-2 | CASSLTGSSYNEQFF | TGTGCCAGCAGCTTAACAGGTAGCTCCTACAATGAGCAGTTCTTC
TRBJ2-3 | - | - | TRBV5-4 | CASSLGSASTDTQYF | TGTGCCAGCAGCTTGGGTTCTGCTAGCACAGATACGCAGTATTTT
TRBJ2-1 | TRBD1 | few | TRBV30 | CASSWDRDNEQFF | TGTGCCTCCTCTTGGGACAGGGACAATGAGCAGTTCTTC
TRBJ2-4 | - | - | TRBV7-2 | CASSLVQGINIQYF | TGTGCCAGCAGCTTAGTTCAGGGTATCAACATTCAGTACTTC